A selection of T cell receptor beta chains follows, all from one sample in a study of blood T cell repertoires in COVID-19. TCRdb's table, derived via immunoSEQ multiplex PCR, lists solely in-frame clones and lacks some. This sample yields a few hundred thousand clones, of which about four fifths are seen a single time; less than 4% belongs to the top ten. Material: peripheral blood. These receptors were taken from a woman in her late teens or twenties with acute or convalescent COVID-19. The CDR3 runs from the conserved cysteine through the conserved F or W. The D gene is left open where the match is weak. A clone size is listed for some rows: how often the clone was seen (once, few, many), or a class if it is expanded.

D | size | J | V | CDR3 | DNA
TRBD1 | once | TRBJ2-7 | TRBV5-1 | CASSLETGNYEQYF | TGCGCCAGCAGCTTGGAGACAGGGAACTACGAGCAGTACTTC
TRBD2 | NA | TRBJ2-1 | TRBV29-1 | CSVEDGTSAVGEQFF | TGCAGCGTTGAAGATGGGACTAGCGCGGTGGGTGAGCAGTTCTTC
NA | NA | TRBJ2-7 | TRBV5-6 | CASSLGSHYEQYF | TGTGCCAGCAGCTTGGGTTCCCACTACGAGCAGTACTTC
NA | once | TRBJ2-3 | TRBV19 | CASSIGGADTQYF | TGTGCCAGTAGTATAGGGGGGGCAGATACGCAGTATTTT
NA | NA | TRBJ1-2 | TRBV7-2 | CASSLNGGDYGYTF | TGTGCCAGCAGCTTAAACGGGGGGGACTATGGCTACACCTTC
TRBD1 | few | TRBJ2-7 | TRBV5-1 | CASSLEGTAYEQYF | TGCGCCAGCAGCTTGGAAGGGACAGCCTACGAGCAGTACTTC
TRBD1 | NA | TRBJ2-2 | TRBV7-8 | CASIRTGGGNTGELFF | TGTGCCAGCATCAGGACAGGGGGCGGTAACACCGGGGAGCTGTTTTTT
NA | NA | TRBJ2-6 | TRBV9 | CASSARRQWGLGASSGANVLTF | TGTGCCAGCAGCGCACGTAGACAATGGGGGCTTGGGGCTTCCTCTGGGGCCAACGTCCTGACTTTC
TRBD1 | NA | TRBJ2-5 | TRBV19 | CASSIYRGHETQYF | TGTGCCAGTAGTATATACAGGGGGCACGAGACCCAGTACTTC
NA | NA | TRBJ2-5 | TRBV18 | CASSPRRGAIQETQYF | TGTGCCAGCTCACCCCGCCGCGGGGCTATTCAAGAGACCCAGTACTTC
TRBD1 | once | TRBJ1-6 | TRBV10-3 | CAISGTGVNSPLHF | TGTGCCATCAGTGGGACAGGGGTAAATTCACCCCTCCACTTT
TRBD2 | NA | TRBJ2-1 | TRBV6-5 | CASSLAGRDYNEQFF | TGTGCCAGCAGCTTAGCGGGAAGGGACTACAATGAGCAGTTCTTC
NA | NA | TRBJ2-3 | TRBV5-1 | CASSDADTDTQYF | TGCGCCAGCAGCGACGCGGACACAGATACGCAGTATTTT
NA | few | TRBJ2-7 | TRBV12-2 | CASRLVPRGAEQYF | TGTGCAAGTCGCTTAGTCCCCCGCGGGGCGGAGCAGTACTTC